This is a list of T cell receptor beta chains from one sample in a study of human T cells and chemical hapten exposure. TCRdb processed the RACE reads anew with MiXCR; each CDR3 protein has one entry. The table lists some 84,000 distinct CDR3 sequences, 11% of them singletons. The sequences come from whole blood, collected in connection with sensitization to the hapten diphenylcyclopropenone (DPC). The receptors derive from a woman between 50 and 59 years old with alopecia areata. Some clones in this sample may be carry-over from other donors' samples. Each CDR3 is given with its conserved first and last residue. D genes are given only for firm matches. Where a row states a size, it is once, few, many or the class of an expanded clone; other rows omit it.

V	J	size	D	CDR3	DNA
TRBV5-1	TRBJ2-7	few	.	CASSWGDRPYEQYF	TGCGCCAGCAGCTGGGGGGACCGACCCTACGAGCAGTACTTC
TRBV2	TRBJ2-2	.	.	CASRKVANTGELFF	TGTGCCAGCAGGAAGGTCGCGAACACCGGGGAGCTGTTTTTT
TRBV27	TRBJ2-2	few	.	CASRTPNTGELFF	TGTGCCAGCCGGACACCGAACACCGGGGAGCTGTTTTTT
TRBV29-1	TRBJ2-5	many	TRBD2	CSVVVLAGETQYF	TGCAGCGTTGTTGTGCTAGCGGGAGAGACCCAGTACTTC
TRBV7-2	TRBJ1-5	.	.	CASSMGEHSNQPQHF	TGTGCCAGCAGTATGGGAGAACATAGCAATCAGCCCCAGCATTTT
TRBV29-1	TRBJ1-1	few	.	CSVEPGLNTEAFF	TGCAGCGTTGAACCGGGCCTGAACACTGAAGCTTTCTTT
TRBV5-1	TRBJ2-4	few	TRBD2	CASSSETVAGGSKNIQYF	TGCGCCAGCAGCTCGGAAACCGTAGCGGGAGGATCCAAAAACATTCAGTACTTC
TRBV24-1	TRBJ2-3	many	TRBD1	CATSDATPGQRDTQYF	TGTGCCACCAGTGATGCTACCCCGGGACAGAGAGATACGCAGTATTTT
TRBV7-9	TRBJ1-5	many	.	CASSFGDYYQPQHF	TGTGCCAGCAGCTTTGGGGACTACTATCAGCCCCAGCATTTT
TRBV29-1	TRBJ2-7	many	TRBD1	CSVRRDSTHEQYF	TGCAGCGTTCGCCGGGACAGCACACACGAGCAGTACTTC
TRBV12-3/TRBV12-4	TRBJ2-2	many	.	CASRGQNTGELFF	TGTGCCAGCAGAGGACAGAACACCGGGGAGCTGTTTTTT
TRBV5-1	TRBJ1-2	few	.	CASARGRSDGYTF	TGCGCCAGCGCCAGGGGAAGGTCCGATGGCTACACCTTC
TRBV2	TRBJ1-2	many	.	CASRAGLYGYTF	TGTGCCAGCAGGGCGGGGCTTTATGGCTACACCTTC
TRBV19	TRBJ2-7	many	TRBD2	CASSITWTSGRGTYEQYF	TGTGCCAGTAGTATCACCTGGACTAGCGGGAGGGGGACCTACGAGCAGTACTTC
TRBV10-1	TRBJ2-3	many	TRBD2	CASSDSSGRLGTDTQYF	TGCGCCAGCAGTGATTCTAGCGGGAGGCTCGGCACAGATACGCAGTATTTT
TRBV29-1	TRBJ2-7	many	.	CSVEDLADEQYF	TGCAGCGTTGAAGATCTTGCCGACGAGCAGTACTTC
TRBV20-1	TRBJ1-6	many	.	CSARDLGGANSPLHF	TGCAGTGCTAGAGACCTCGGGGGGGCTAATTCACCCCTCCACTTT
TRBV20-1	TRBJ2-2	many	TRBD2	CSASRGGTGELFF	TGCAGTGCTAGTCGGGGAGGGACCGGGGAGCTGTTTTTT
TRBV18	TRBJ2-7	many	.	CASGRDTYEQYF	TGTGCTAGCGGCCGCGACACCTACGAGCAGTACTTC
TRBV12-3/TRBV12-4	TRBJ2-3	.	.	CASSPIVWGWRSTDTQYF	TGTGCCAGCAGCCCGATTGTCTGGGGCTGGCGGAGCACAGATACGCAGTATTTT